Listed here are 30 T cell receptor beta chains from one sample, sequenced in a study of blood T cell repertoires in COVID-19. The table came from immunoSEQ multiplex PCR; TCRdb's copy has only in-frame clones and leaves some out. This table holds hundreds of thousands of clones, 83% found once. Sequencing was done on a sample of peripheral blood. The receptor set was obtained from a woman in her forties or fifties with acute or convalescent COVID-19.

The V gene is TRBV4-2, the J gene TRBJ2-2; D is perhaps TRBD2 (5 bases). The length of the CDR3 is 15 residues. Looked up from germline, CDR1 is LGHNA and CDR2 is YNFKEQ. The V and J ends lost 0 bases and 7 bases respectively, with 12 bases between them. Here the CDR3 reads CASSQDSRDIGELFF. In nucleotides, the CDR3 is TGTGCCAGCAGCCAAGATAGCCGGGATATCGGGGAGCTGTTTTTT.

This rearrangement joins TRBV7-9 to TRBJ2-3, with 10 positions matching TRBD2. CDR1 SEHNR and CDR2 FQNEAQ come from the germline V gene (reference sequence). The V and J ends lost 9 bases and 2 bases, in that order; junction bases with no gene match: 5. CDR3 length: 14 amino acids. CDR3 coding DNA: TGTGCCAGTCTAGCGGGGGCCTCCACAGATACGCAGTATTTT. It is translated as CASLAGASTDTQYF.

The chain employs TRBV28 and TRBJ2-1, with D perhaps TRBD2 (6 bases). The V gene's germline CDR1 is MDHEN and CDR2 SYDVKM. V was trimmed by 6 bases and J by 12 bases, leaving 18 bases between them. The CDR3 loop spans 13 amino acids. The CDR3 DNA reads as TGTGCCAGCAGCTTCCCACTATCCGGGGGGCAGTTCTTC. Translation: CASSFPLSGGQFF. The entire variable domain, with the rest obtained from reference TRBV28 and TRBJ2-1, is as follows: DVKVTQSSRYLVKRTGEKVFLECVQDMDHENMFWYRQDPGLGLRLIYFSYDVKMKEKGDIPEGYSVSREKKERFSLILESASTNQTSMYLCASSFPLSGGQFFGPGTRLTVL.

This chain connects TRBV2 to TRBJ1-4; D call uncertain. CDR1 is SNHLY, CDR2 FYNNEI, per germline. Trimming left V 1 base short and J 14 bases short, with 17 bases between. This CDR3 has 14 residues. CDR3 loop: CASSEVGNSGGLFF. Written as DNA, the CDR3 is TGTGCCAGCAGTGAAGTCGGTAATTCGGGCGGGCTGTTTTTT.

This chain connects TRBV7-2 to TRBJ2-2; 10 bases agree with TRBD2. The CDR3 is made up of 17 amino acids. From germline, CDR1 is SGHTA and CDR2 FQGNSA. Germline trimming cut 5 bases from V and 5 bases from J; bases unmatched to any gene: 11. DNA of the CDR3: TGTGCCAGCAGCGTAACCAGCGGGAGGGCCATAACCGGGGAGCTGTTTTTT. Protein: CASSVTSGRAITGELFF. The entire variable domain, with the rest obtained from reference TRBV7-2 and TRBJ2-2, is as follows: GAGVSQSPSNKVTEKGKDVELRCDPISGHTALYWYRQSLGQGLEFLIYFQGNSAPDKSGLPSDRFSAERTGGSVSTLTIQRTQQEDSAVYLCASSVTSGRAITGELFFGEGSRLTVL.

This clone was counted once. This chain links TRBV10-3 with TRBJ2-7, with D unresolved. V lost 6 bases and J 7 bases, leaving 13 bases between the germline ends. Germline assignment: CDR1 ENHRY and CDR2 SYGVKD. CDR3 length equals 12 residues. The CDR3, as DNA: TGTGCCATCAGCTCTGAGGCGGAAGAGCAGTACTTC. Amino acids: CAISSEAEEQYF.

V and J are TRBV2 and TRBJ2-7; 13 nucleotides match TRBD2. Unmatched junction bases numbered 7, after V lost 6 bases and J lost 2 bases. Germline-derived CDR1 and CDR2 are SNHLY and FYNNEI. This CDR3 has 16 residues. The CDR3 protein is CASRGLAGNNAYEQYF. The CDR3 nucleotides read TGTGCCAGCAGGGGACTAGCGGGGAACAATGCCTACGAGCAGTACTTC.

The chain combines TRBV4-3 with TRBJ2-5, with D possibly matching TRBD1 (5 bases). Germline assignment: CDR1 LGHNA and CDR2 YSLEER. The CDR3 extends over 15 amino acids. Trimming pared 3 bases from V and 1 base from J, leaving 12 bases between. The CDR3 sequence: CASSQNQGTQETQYF. CDR3 nucleotide sequence: TGCGCCAGCAGCCAGAACCAGGGAACCCAAGAGACCCAGTACTTC.

This chain uses TRBV27 with TRBJ1-1, with D uncertain. The germline V and J ends were trimmed by 1 base and 2 bases, with 8 bases remaining between them. The CDR3 is 14 residues long. Germline V CDR1 and CDR2: MNHEY, SMNVEV (reference sequence). The CDR3 sequence: CASSLWAVNTEAFF. In nucleotides, the CDR3 is TGTGCCAGCAGTTTATGGGCAGTTAACACTGAAGCTTTCTTT.

The rearrangement uses TRBV19 and TRBJ1-1; no definite D call. The CDR3 totals 12 residues. With 5 bases removed from V and 6 bases from J, the gap between germline ends came to 10 bases. The germline V gene encodes CDR1 LNHDA and CDR2 SQIVND (reference sequence). The CDR3: CASSSRRAEAFF. CDR3 nucleotides: TGTGCCAGTAGTTCGCGACGGGCTGAAGCTTTCTTT.

This clone was detected only once. CDR3 in amino acids: CASSQIGQGVETQYF. DNA of the CDR3: TGCGCCAGCAGTCAAATAGGACAGGGCGTCGAGACCCAGTACTTC. V usage is TRBV23-1 and J usage is TRBJ2-5; 8 nucleotides agree with TRBD1. TRBV23-1 is an open reading frame, and its role is uncertain. The CDR3 consists of 15 residues. The J segment lost 5 bases and the V segment lost 2 bases, leaving 7 bases of the junction unmatched.

This rearrangement joins TRBV6-5 to TRBJ1-1; 8 bases align to TRBD1. The CDR3 consists of 14 residues. The trim removed 7 bases at V and 0 bases at J, leaving 4 bases unmatched. Germline lookup yields CDR1 MNHEY and CDR2 SVGAGI. The CDR3 loop reads CASTTTGVNTEAFF. In DNA form, the CDR3 reads TGTGCCAGCACTACGACAGGGGTGAACACTGAAGCTTTCTTT.

The chain uses TRBV4-2 and TRBJ2-3; D gene ambiguous. Deletions cut 0 bases from V and 3 bases from J, with 7 bases between. Germline CDR1 and CDR2: LGHNA and YNFKEQ. The CDR3 runs to 14 residues. Written as DNA, the CDR3 is TGTGCCAGCAGCCAAGATCGGTGGACAGATACGCAGTATTTT. Protein: CASSQDRWTDTQYF.

The rearrangement uses TRBV6-1 and TRBJ1-4; no firm D call. With 4 bases removed from V and 3 bases from J, the gap between germline ends came to 21 bases. CDR1 MNHNS and CDR2 SASEGT come from the germline V gene. The CDR3 covers 18 residues. The CDR3 is CASSGPTENDLPNEKLFF. DNA of the CDR3: TGTGCCAGCAGTGGACCGACGGAGAACGATCTCCCTAATGAAAAACTGTTTTTT.

The genes are TRBV10-3 and TRBJ1-1; 8 bases are shared with TRBD1. Germline V gene data show CDR1 as ENHRY and CDR2 as SYGVKD. The CDR3 is 13 amino acids. Losses at the gene ends were 7 bases for V and 4 bases for J; bases not matched to a gene: 5. The CDR3 protein is CAIKITGGTEAFF. The CDR3 DNA reads as TGTGCCATCAAGATCACAGGGGGCACTGAAGCTTTCTTT.

The V call is TRBV9, the J call TRBJ2-7; D not resolved. The CDR3 loop spans 11 amino acids. The V end was cut by 4 bases, the J end by 4 bases, with 6 bases between. Germline CDR1 reads SGDLS; CDR2 reads YYNGEE. Written as DNA, the CDR3 is TGTGCCAGCAGCTCCCGTTACGAGCAGTACTTC. This sequence encodes CASSSRYEQYF.

The V call is TRBV5-4, the J call TRBJ2-7; the D is unclear. The ends were cut back, 0 bases at V and 1 base at J, with 8 bases in the middle. The CDR3 is 14 amino acids. Germline V gene sequence: CDR1 SGHNT, CDR2 YYREEE (reference sequence). The CDR3 protein is CASSLDTDSYEQYF. The CDR3 bases are TGTGCCAGCAGCTTGGACACCGATTCCTACGAGCAGTACTTC.

The V call is TRBV24-1, the J call TRBJ1-1; TRBD1 aligns across 7 bases. V lost 9 bases, J lost 1 base, and 4 bases stayed unmatched. CDR1 and CDR2 from the germline V gene are KGHDR and SFDVKD. The CDR3 spans 13 residues. CDR3 region: CATRQGGNTEAFF. The CDR3 nucleotides are TGTGCCACCCGACAGGGAGGGAACACTGAAGCTTTCTTT.

The rearrangement links TRBV5-1 to TRBJ2-5, with 8 positions matching TRBD2. This CDR3 is 16 amino acids long. V lost 2 bases to trimming and J lost 2 bases; unmatched junction nucleotides: 8. The germline V gene encodes CDR1 SGHRS and CDR2 YFSETQ. CDR3 sequence: CASSFWREEQQETQYF. CDR3 coding DNA: TGCGCCAGCAGCTTTTGGCGGGAGGAACAACAAGAGACCCAGTACTTC. Full variable domain (outside the CDR3, taken from reference TRBV5-1 and TRBJ2-5): KAGVTQTPRYLIKTRGQQVTLSCSPISGHRSVSWYQQTPGQGLQFLFEYFSETQRNKGNFPGRFSGRQFSNSRSEMNVSTLELGDSALYLCASSFWREEQQETQYFGPGTRLLVL.

The chain uses TRBV4-3 and TRBJ2-1; 8 nucleotides line up with TRBD1. Germline-derived CDR1 and CDR2 are LGHNA and YSLEER. There are 16 residues in the CDR3. The trim removed 4 bases at V and 7 bases at J, leaving 12 bases unmatched. The CDR3 DNA is TGCGCCAGCAGCCGGGTGGACAGGGAAACTGGAAATGAGCAGTTCTTC. Its translation: CASSRVDRETGNEQFF.

J is TRBJ2-5 and V is TRBV11-2; D remains ambiguous. Deletions cut 3 bases from V and 6 bases from J, with 8 bases between. Germline V gene data show CDR1 as SGHAT and CDR2 as FQNNGV. This CDR3 is built from 12 residues. CDR3 region: CASSLPKQTQYF. The CDR3, as DNA: TGTGCCAGCAGCTTGCCGAAGCAGACCCAGTACTTC.

The chain employs TRBV19 and TRBJ2-5; a weak D match, TRBD2 (6 bases). This CDR3 is 16 amino acids long. The V end was cut by 9 bases, the J end by 4 bases, with 24 bases between. The germline CDR1 and CDR2 sequences are LNHDA and SQIVND (reference sequence). The CDR3 spells CASRSPFRGSGETQYF. For the CDR3, the DNA is TGTGCCAGCCGCTCACCGTTCCGGGGGTCAGGAGAGACCCAGTACTTC.

This rearrangement joins TRBV3-1 (or the pseudogene TRBV3-2) to TRBJ1-1; TRBD1 might be the D (5 bases). CDR3 length: 14 amino acids. With 4 bases removed from V and 5 bases from J, the gap between germline ends came to 14 bases. CDR1 and CDR2 (germline): LGHDT, YNNKEL (reference sequence). The chain's CDR3 is CASSLRDSGTEAFF. CDR3 in DNA: TGTGCCAGCAGCCTACGGGACTCAGGGACTGAAGCTTTCTTT.

V gene TRBV7-2 combines with J gene TRBJ2-1; 8 bases align to TRBD2. Germline CDR1 reads SGHTA; CDR2 reads FQGNSA. The CDR3 has 15 amino acids. Trimming cost V 6 bases and J 7 bases; bases outside gene matches: 11. CDR3 coding DNA: TGTGCCAGCAGTCCCGGGGGGGCTGTGGCTAATGAGCAGTTCTTC. Translating gives CASSPGGAVANEQFF.

This clone is a singleton in its sample. The chain carries TRBV28 and TRBJ2-3; D is perhaps TRBD1 (6 bases). Deletions cut 7 bases from V and 4 bases from J, with 18 bases between. The CDR3 spans 15 residues. In germline, CDR1 is MDHEN, CDR2 SYDVKM. The chain's CDR3 is CASTPTGIRSDTQYF. The CDR3 bases are TGTGCCAGCACCCCGACAGGCATACGGTCAGATACGCAGTATTTT.

This clone showed up just a few times. This chain uses TRBV7-6 with TRBJ2-7; D perhaps matches TRBD1 (6 bases). The CDR3 totals 17 residues. Between the trimmed V and J ends, which lost 2 bases and 2 bases, there was a span of 19 bases. The germline CDR1 and CDR2 sequences are SGHVS and FNYEAQ. DNA for the CDR3: TGTGCCAGCAGCTTAAGGTCCTGGGACACTCAGGCCTACGAGCAGTACTTC. Translating gives CASSLRSWDTQAYEQYF.

This clone was counted between two and nine times. This chain links TRBV19 with TRBJ1-5; TRBD1 matches 7 bases. Germline V gives CDR1 LNHDA, CDR2 SQIVND (reference sequence). Trimming cost V 4 bases and J 2 bases; bases outside gene matches: 5. The CDR3 is made up of 15 amino acids. The CDR3 sequence is CASSTTGNGNQPQHF. The CDR3 bases are TGTGCCAGTAGTACGACAGGGAACGGCAATCAGCCCCAGCATTTT.

Of note for this clone: At the DNA level, this CDR3 is encoded by other sequences in the same sample as well. J is TRBJ1-1 and V is TRBV19, with D possibly TRBD1 on 5 matching bases. The CDR3 contains 13 residues. V was pared by 3 bases and J by 3 bases, with 8 bases between. CDR1 and CDR2 (germline): LNHDA, SQIVND (reference sequence). The CDR3 region is CASSMGGDTEAFF. The CDR3 DNA reads TGTGCCAGTAGTATGGGGGGTGACACTGAAGCTTTCTTT.

The rearrangement joins TRBV18 to TRBJ1-3, with D unresolved. Trimming stripped 0 bases from V and 4 bases from J, with 7 bases between. Germline V lookup: CDR1 KGHSH, CDR2 LQKENI. There are 14 residues in the CDR3. The CDR3 reads CASSPPLQGNTIYF. The CDR3 coding sequence is TGTGCCAGCTCACCACCTCTTCAGGGAAACACCATATATTTT.

This rearrangement joins TRBV11-2 to TRBJ2-1; 13 nucleotides line up with TRBD2. Losses at the gene ends were 5 bases for V and 6 bases for J; bases not matched to a gene: 7. This CDR3 spans 16 amino acids. Germline V gives CDR1 SGHAT, CDR2 FQNNGV. CDR3 sequence reads: CASSPRTSGRSNEQFF. CDR3 coding DNA: TGTGCCAGCAGCCCCCGGACTAGCGGGAGAAGCAATGAGCAGTTCTTC. The full variable domain, rest sourced from reference TRBV11-2 and TRBJ2-1, is EAGVAQSPRYKIIEKRQSVAFWCNPISGHATLYWYQQILGQGPKLLIQFQNNGVVDDSQLPKDRFSAERLKGVDSTLKIQPAKLEDSAVYLCASSPRTSGRSNEQFFGPGTRLTVL.